A single sample gave rise to the 18 T cell receptor beta chains below, sequenced in a study of blood T cell repertoires in COVID-19. Using immunoSEQ multiplex PCR, the repertoire was profiled, and TCRdb retains in-frame clones only, with some absent. This sample has 240,000 or so clones, with around 86% found just once. Material for sequencing was peripheral blood. The receptors shown here come from a man aged 25-45 years who had recovered from COVID-19.

The chain has TRBV5-1 and TRBJ1-6; D unclear. CDR1 is SGHRS, CDR2 YFSETQ, per germline. V lost 0 bases, J lost 0 bases, and 7 bases lay in between. The CDR3 is 16 amino acids. The CDR3: CASSLVQISYNSPLHF. The CDR3 coding sequence is TGCGCCAGCAGCTTGGTTCAGATCTCCTATAATTCACCCCTCCACTTT.

The V and J genes are TRBV5-6 and TRBJ2-3; D possibly corresponds to TRBD1 (6 bases). The CDR3 loop spans 13 amino acids. Germline lookup yields CDR1 SGHDT and CDR2 YYEEEE. V gave up 4 bases and J gave up 5 bases, with 11 bases separating them. For the CDR3, the DNA is TGTGCCAGCAGCACGGACAGAGGAGATACGCAGTATTTT. Translated: CASSTDRGDTQYF.

The rearrangement uses TRBV7-8 and TRBJ2-3; possibly TRBD2 for D (6 bases). Germline assignment: CDR1 SGHVS and CDR2 FQNEAQ. V was cut by 5 bases and J by 6 bases, with 27 bases left in between. This CDR3 comprises 18 residues. CDR3 loop: CASSPNVEGRHAKDTQYF. In nucleotides, the CDR3 is TGTGCCAGCAGCCCGAACGTGGAGGGGCGTCATGCAAAGGATACGCAGTATTTT.

The V call is TRBV28, the J call TRBJ2-2, with 7 bases matching TRBD2. CDR1 and CDR2 (germline): MDHEN, SYDVKM. CDR3 length: 14 residues. Unmatched junction bases numbered 2, after V lost 3 bases and J lost 4 bases. This CDR3 is CASSLPGGTGELFF. The CDR3 nucleotides are TGTGCCAGCAGTTTGCCGGGAGGCACCGGGGAGCTGTTTTTT.

The rearrangement uses TRBV7-5 and TRBJ2-1; the DNA was not used to check the table's D call, TRBD1. TRBV7-5 corresponds to a pseudogene. CDR3 length equals 16 residues. CDR3 nucleotide sequence: TGTGTCAGAAGCCCCCGGACAGGGAAGTCGTACAATGAGCAGTTCTTC. It encodes CVRSPRTGKSYNEQFF.

The genes are TRBV12-3 or TRBV12-4 and TRBJ1-6; 9 bases are shared with TRBD1. CDR3 length: 13 amino acids. Losses at the gene ends were 7 bases for V and 8 bases for J; bases not matched to a gene: 3. CDR3 DNA sequence: TGTGCCAGCAACCGGGACAGGGATTCACCCCTCCACTTT. Amino acid sequence: CASNRDRDSPLHF.

V is TRBV4-1 and J is TRBJ2-7; 9 bases are a match to TRBD2. CDR3 length equals 14 residues. Germline V gene lookup returns CDR1 MGHRA and CDR2 YSYEKL. Germline trimming cut 5 bases from V and 2 bases from J; bases unmatched to any gene: 4. The CDR3: CASSSAGGTYEQYF. CDR3 DNA: TGCGCCAGCAGCTCAGCGGGGGGAACCTACGAGCAGTACTTC.

The V call is TRBV11-2, the J call TRBJ2-1; TRBD2 matches 12 bases. There are 15 residues in the CDR3. Germline V lookup: CDR1 SGHAT, CDR2 FQNNGV. J was trimmed by 7 bases and V by 6 bases; bases with no gene match: 7. CDR3 bases: TGTGCCAGCAGTCGGACTAGCGGGGTTCTGAATGAGCAGTTCTTC. Translated, it gives CASSRTSGVLNEQFF. The complete variable domain, with remaining parts taken from reference TRBV11-2 and TRBJ2-1, reads EAGVAQSPRYKIIEKRQSVAFWCNPISGHATLYWYQQILGQGPKLLIQFQNNGVVDDSQLPKDRFSAERLKGVDSTLKIQPAKLEDSAVYLCASSRTSGVLNEQFFGPGTRLTVL.

J is TRBJ2-7 and V is TRBV28, with 9 nucleotides matching TRBD1. The V segment lost 10 bases and the J segment 5 bases; nucleotides outside the gene matches: 15. CDR1 is MDHEN and CDR2 is SYDVKM in the germline V gene. The CDR3 extends over 15 amino acids. The CDR3 region is CATYRAGDRAHEQYV. The CDR3 DNA is TGTGCCACTTACAGGGCCGGGGACAGGGCCCACGAGCAGTACGTC.

The chain employs TRBV2 and TRBJ1-2; D unresolved. The CDR3 loop spans 11 amino acids. CDR1 and CDR2 (germline): SNHLY, FYNNEI. Trimming pared 2 bases from V and 8 bases from J, leaving 6 bases between. DNA for the CDR3: TGTGCCAGCAGTGAATGGGAGGGCTACACCTTC. Encoded protein: CASSEWEGYTF.

With regard to this clone: This CDR3 is also generated by other DNA sequences in the sample. This rearrangement joins TRBV12-3 or TRBV12-4 to TRBJ1-2, with D unresolved. The CDR3 runs 13 residues. V was cut by 1 base and J by 3 bases, with 6 bases left in between. CDR3 DNA sequence: TGTGCCAGCAGTTTAGTGCAGGACTATGGCTACACCTTC. Encoded protein: CASSLVQDYGYTF.

The chain is built from TRBV28 and TRBJ2-7; 10 bases fit TRBD1. The length of the CDR3 is 15 residues. Germline CDR1 is MDHEN and CDR2 is SYDVKM. V shed 4 bases and J 2 bases; nucleotides not matched to a gene: 5. The CDR3 DNA reads TGTGCCAGCAGTTCACCCGGGACAGGGGCCTACGAGCAGTACTTC. Its translation: CASSSPGTGAYEQYF.

This clone was seen once. The V call is TRBV9, the J call TRBJ1-2; D uncertain. The germline V gene has CDR1 SGDLS and CDR2 YYNGEE. This CDR3 comprises 14 residues. Deletions cut 4 bases from V and 4 bases from J, with 14 bases between. The DNA for the CDR3 is TGTGCCAGCAGCCCCCACTCTCGAATCTATGGCTACACCTTC. As protein: CASSPHSRIYGYTF.

The chain recombines TRBV15 with TRBJ1-6, with D possibly TRBD1 on 5 matching bases. Germline V CDR1 and CDR2: LNHNV, YYDKDF (reference sequence). V lost 7 bases and J 0 bases, leaving 13 bases between the germline ends. The CDR3 has 16 amino acids. The CDR3 protein is CATKNRSSSYNSPLHF. The CDR3 DNA sequence: TGTGCCACCAAAAACAGGAGTAGCTCCTATAATTCACCCCTCCACTTT.

The V and J genes are TRBV11-1 and TRBJ2-5; D uncertain. Germline CDR1 and CDR2: SGHAT and FQDESV (reference sequence). This CDR3 is built from 12 residues. Trimming removed 4 bases at V and 5 bases at J, with 8 bases between. In nucleotides, the CDR3 is TGTGCCAGCAGCTCCGCCGGTGAGACCCAGTACTTC. Protein sequence: CASSSAGETQYF.

The chain has TRBV6-6 and TRBJ1-5, with D maybe TRBD1 (5 bases). The CDR3 consists of 13 residues. The germline CDR1 and CDR2 sequences are MNHNY and SVGAGI (reference sequence). V was shortened by 10 bases and J by 7 bases, with 17 bases between the two germline ends. CDR3: CATYPGWGQPQHF. The CDR3 coding sequence is TGTGCCACCTACCCAGGGTGGGGCCAGCCCCAGCATTTT.

This CDR3 is CASSHNRVHEQYF. DNA of the CDR3: TGTGCCAGCAGCCATAACAGGGTCCACGAGCAGTACTTC. The V gene is TRBV3-1 (or the pseudogene TRBV3-2), the J gene TRBJ2-7, with TRBD1 as a possible D gene (6 bases). The CDR3 length is 13 residues. Trimming cost V 3 bases and J 5 bases, with 11 bases left between them. Germline V gives CDR1 LGHDT, CDR2 YNNKEL (reference sequence).

The chain uses TRBV9 and TRBJ2-3; D might be TRBD1 (6 bases). The CDR3 extends over 12 amino acids. Germline loops: CDR1 SGDLS, CDR2 YYNGEE. The V end lost 3 bases, the J end lost 8 bases, and 10 bases lay between the germline ends. The DNA of the CDR3 is TGTGCCAGCAGCGGGGGGCCCGGTACGCAGTATTTT. Amino acid sequence: CASSGGPGTQYF.